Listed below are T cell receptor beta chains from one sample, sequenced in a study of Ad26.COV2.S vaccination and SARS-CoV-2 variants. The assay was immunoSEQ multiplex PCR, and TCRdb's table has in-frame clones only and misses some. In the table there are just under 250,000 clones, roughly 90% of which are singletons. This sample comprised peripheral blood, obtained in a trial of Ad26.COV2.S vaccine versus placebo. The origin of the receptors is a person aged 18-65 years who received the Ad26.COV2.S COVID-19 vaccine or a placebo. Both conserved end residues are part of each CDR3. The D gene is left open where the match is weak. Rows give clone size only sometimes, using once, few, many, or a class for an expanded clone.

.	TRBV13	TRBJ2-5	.	TGTGCCAGCAGCTTAGGGCCCAGGGCGGAAGAGACCCAGTACTTC	CASSLGPRAEETQYF
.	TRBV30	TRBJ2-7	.	TGTGCCTGGGGACAGAGCTCCTACGAGCAGTACTTC	CAWGQSSYEQYF
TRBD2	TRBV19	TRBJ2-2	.	TGTGCCAGTAGGCTAGCGGAGAACACCGGGGAGCTGTTTTTT	CASRLAENTGELFF
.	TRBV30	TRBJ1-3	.	TGTGCCTGGAGTGTAAGGGCCCGTGGAAACACCATATATTTT	CAWSVRARGNTIYF
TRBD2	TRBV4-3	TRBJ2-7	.	TGCGCCAGCAGCCAAGATCAGGGAGGGTCCTACGAGCAGTACTTC	CASSQDQGGSYEQYF
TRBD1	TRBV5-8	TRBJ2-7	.	TGTGCCAGCAGCCCCCGACAGGGGTTCTCCTACGAGCAGTACTTC	CASSPRQGFSYEQYF
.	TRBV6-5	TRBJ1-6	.	TGTGCCAGCAGTTTCGGAGGGCTTTCACCCCTCCACTTT	CASSFGGLSPLHF
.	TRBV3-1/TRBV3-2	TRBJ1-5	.	TGTGCCAGCAGCCCTCGAGGGCGGAATCAGCCCCAGCATTTT	CASSPRGRNQPQHF
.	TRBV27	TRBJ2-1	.	TGTGCCAGCAGTCCTCCCGCGGACCCGGTGGAAGAGCAGTTCTTC	CASSPPADPVEEQFF
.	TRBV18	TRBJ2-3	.	TGTGCCAGCTCACCACTAGCAGGGGGCACAGATACGCAGTATTTT	CASSPLAGGTDTQYF
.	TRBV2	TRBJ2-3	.	TGTGCCAGCAGTGCGGGAGAACACACAGATACGCAGTATTTT	CASSAGEHTDTQYF
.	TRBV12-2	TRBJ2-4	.	TGTGCAAGTCGCTTCCCGGAATTAGCCAAAAACATTCAGTACTTC	CASRFPELAKNIQYF
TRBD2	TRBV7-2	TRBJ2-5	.	TGTGCCAGCAGCTCCGGACGGCTAGCGGGAGTCCAAGAGACCCAGTACTTC	CASSSGRLAGVQETQYF
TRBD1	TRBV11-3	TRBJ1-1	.	TGTGCCAGCAGCTTAGTTCGAACAGGGGAGGGCACTGAAGCTTTCTTT	CASSLVRTGEGTEAFF
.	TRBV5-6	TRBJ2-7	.	TGTGCCAGCAGCTTGGGTACTCAGTTCTCTTACTACGAGCAGTACTTC	CASSLGTQFSYYEQYF
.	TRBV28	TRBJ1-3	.	TGTGCCAGCAGTTTAGCTGGCTCCGGGGAGGGAAACACCATATATTTT	CASSLAGSGEGNTIYF
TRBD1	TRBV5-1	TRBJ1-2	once	TGCGCCAGCAGCTTGTTTGGACAGGGGGCTTACTATGGCTACACCTTC	CASSLFGQGAYYGYTF
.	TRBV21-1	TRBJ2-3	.	TGTGCCAGCAGCGTCCCGGGACAGGGAGAGACAGATACGCAGTATTTT	CASSVPGQGETDTQYF
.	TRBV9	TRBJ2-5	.	TGTGCCAGCAGGGCGGAGACCCAGTACTTC	CASRAETQYF